The 9 T cell receptor beta chains reported below all come from one sample, sequenced in a study of blood T cells in healthy people across ages. A J-beta primer mix and a sample-barcoded 5' primer were used in a second PCR of about 6 to 12 cycles. One entry per CDR3 protein, called by TCRdb with MiXCR from the 5' RACE reads. The sample contains some 1.8 million distinct CDR3 sequences, approximately 40% of which appear only once. Source material: blood. These receptors were collected from a human donor in good health.

This clonotype was counted a few times. The V and J genes are TRBV20-1 and TRBJ2-7, with D perhaps TRBD2 (5 bases). Between the trimmed V and J ends, which lost 0 bases and 0 bases, there was a span of 15 bases. The CDR3 is 16 residues long. Per the germline V gene, CDR1 is DFQATT and CDR2 is SNEGSKA (reference sequence). Here the CDR3 DNA reads TGCAGTGCTAGAGATTTGGGTCCGGGGAGCTCCTACGAGCAGTACTTC. Translated: CSARDLGPGSSYEQYF.

This chain links TRBV5-6 with TRBJ1-1; D gene unclear. Germline lookup yields CDR1 SGHDT and CDR2 YYEEEE. V was cut by 0 bases and J by 1 base, with 10 bases left in between. CDR3 size: 15 residues. CDR3 loop: CASSLEAGWNTEAFF. In DNA, the CDR3 is TGTGCCAGCAGCTTGGAGGCAGGTTGGAACACTGAAGCTTTCTTT.

The CDR3 spells CASSLRGTGFTEAFF. CDR3 nucleotide sequence: TGTGCCAGCAGCCTACGGGGAACAGGTTTCACTGAAGCTTTCTTT. The chain has TRBV7-9 and TRBJ1-1; perhaps TRBD1 as D (5 bases). The length of the CDR3 is 15 residues. From germline, CDR1 is SEHNR and CDR2 FQNEAQ (reference sequence). V lost 5 bases to trimming and J lost 4 bases, with 17 bases between them.

This chain connects TRBV28 to TRBJ2-1, with 7 bases matching TRBD2. J lost 0 bases, V lost 6 bases, and 5 bases had no gene match. Germline lookup yields CDR1 MDHEN and CDR2 SYDVKM. This CDR3 is built from 15 residues. CDR3: CASRLGGNSYNEQFF. The CDR3 DNA sequence: TGTGCCAGCAGACTCGGGGGGAACTCCTACAATGAGCAGTTCTTC. The full variable domain, completed using reference TRBV28 and TRBJ2-1, is DVKVTQSSRYLVKRTGEKVFLECVQDMDHENMFWYRQDPGLGLRLIYFSYDVKMKEKGDIPEGYSVSREKKERFSLILESASTNQTSMYLCASRLGGNSYNEQFFGPGTRLTVL.

This chain links TRBV20-1 with TRBJ2-7; possibly TRBD2 for D (5 bases). CDR3 length: 14 amino acids. The germline V gene has CDR1 DFQATT and CDR2 SNEGSKA (reference sequence). Deletions cut 4 bases from V and 10 bases from J, with 23 bases between. CDR3 sequence: CSAIRNLALRPQYF. In DNA form, the CDR3 reads TGCAGTGCTATCCGAAATCTAGCCCTCCGGCCCCAGTACTTC.

This clonotype was counted a few times. The chain couples TRBV2 to TRBJ2-1; 7 nucleotides match TRBD2. V trimming: 8 bases; J trimming: 7 bases; junction bases outside the gene matches: 17. Per germline, CDR1 SNHLY and CDR2 FYNNEI. This CDR3 contains 16 residues. The CDR3 sequence is CASSRVGEGKLNEQFF. The CDR3 coding sequence is TGTGCCAGCTCTAGGGTCGGGGAGGGGAAATTGAATGAGCAGTTCTTC.

In this sample, this clonotype turned up a few times. The chain employs TRBV28 and TRBJ2-5; 16 nucleotides agree with TRBD2. J gave up 4 bases and V 9 bases, and 11 bases lay outside the gene matches. The CDR3 covers 17 residues. Germline-derived CDR1 and CDR2 are MDHEN and SYDVKM. CDR3: CASHPPGLAGGRETQYF. DNA of the CDR3: TGTGCCAGTCACCCACCGGGACTAGCGGGGGGGCGAGAGACCCAGTACTTC.

This chain connects TRBV7-9 to TRBJ2-3; 8 bases are shared with TRBD2. The CDR3 spans 13 residues. After removal of 5 bases from V and 12 bases from J, the junction contained 10 bases not matched to a gene. From germline, CDR1 is SEHNR and CDR2 FQNEAQ (reference sequence). For the CDR3, the DNA is TGTGCCAGCAGCCCAATTCCGCGGGGGGCACAGTATTTT. Protein product: CASSPIPRGAQYF.

The chain is built from TRBV2 and TRBJ2-1; no reliable D call. Looked up from germline, CDR1 is SNHLY and CDR2 is FYNNEI. The CDR3 length is 11 residues. V was trimmed by 5 bases and J by 10 bases, leaving 9 bases between them. This chain's CDR3 is CASSPIYEQFF. In nucleotides, the CDR3 is TGTGCCAGCAGTCCAATATACGAGCAGTTCTTC.